A single sample gave rise to the 21 T cell receptor beta chains below, sequenced in a study of T cell responses to AZD1222 COVID-19 vaccine. Measured with immunoSEQ multiplex PCR; TCRdb has only the in-frame clones, and not every one. This sample has fewer than 120,000 clones, with 94% found just once. The sample in question was peripheral blood, obtained 28 days after the second AZD1222 dose. Every receptor here comes from an adult who received the AZD1222 COVID-19 vaccine.

J is TRBJ1-5 and V is TRBV2; D remains ambiguous. The CDR3 is 14 amino acids. V lost 7 bases, J lost 0 bases, and 10 bases lay in between. Germline CDR1 is SNHLY and CDR2 is FYNNEI. CDR3 protein: CASTGSNSNQPQHF. In DNA form, the CDR3 reads TGTGCCAGCACGGGTTCTAATAGCAATCAGCCCCAGCATTTT.

CDR3: CASQNSDSSGELFF. The CDR3 nucleotides read TGTGCCAGTCAAAACTCTGACTCGTCCGGGGAGCTGTTTTTT. The chain combines TRBV6-4 with TRBJ2-2; D is ambiguous. The germline V and J ends were trimmed by 9 bases and 6 bases, with 17 bases remaining between them. CDR3 size: 14 residues. Germline CDR1 is MRHNA and CDR2 is SNTAGT.

The chain couples TRBV4-1 to TRBJ1-1; no clear D gene. This CDR3 spans 15 amino acids. Between the trimmed V and J ends, which lost 0 bases and 6 bases, there was a span of 14 bases. CDR1 is MGHRA, CDR2 YSYEKL, per germline. Here the CDR3 reads CASSQDQDRGAEAFF. The CDR3 coding sequence is TGCGCCAGCAGCCAAGATCAAGACCGGGGAGCTGAAGCTTTCTTT.

The gene calls are TRBV5-4 and TRBJ2-1; either TRBD1 or TRBD2 may supply D (6 bases each). Germline V lookup: CDR1 SGHNT, CDR2 YYREEE (reference sequence). The CDR3 is 16 amino acids. Trimming shortened V by 4 bases and J by 6 bases, and 20 bases separated the two germline ends. The CDR3 DNA follows: TGTGCCAGCAGCCCGAAAGGTCGGGGGCCCGTCAATGAGCAGTTCTTC. It is translated as CASSPKGRGPVNEQFF.

The V gene is TRBV19, the J gene TRBJ1-5, with 11 bases aligning to TRBD1. The J segment lost 0 bases and the V segment lost 8 bases, leaving 9 bases of the junction unmatched. CDR1 is LNHDA and CDR2 is SQIVND in the germline V gene (reference sequence). The CDR3 is 17 residues long. The CDR3 bases are TGTGCCAGTTGGACAGGGGGCGCGACGGCTAGCAATCAGCCCCAGCATTTT. Amino acids: CASWTGGATASNQPQHF.

The chain recombines TRBV5-1 with TRBJ2-5, with a tentative D call TRBD1 (5 bases). The ends were cut back, 0 bases at V and 7 bases at J, with 16 bases in the middle. This CDR3 comprises 15 residues. Germline CDR1 SGHRS, CDR2 YFSETQ. The CDR3 DNA reads TGCGCCAGCAGCTTGGAGACAGTTAAGCCCGCGACCCAGTACTTC. Translating it yields CASSLETVKPATQYF.

The table lists this clone with a few counts. V is TRBV6-2 or TRBV6-3 and J is TRBJ2-7; TRBD1 matches at 8 bases. Germline loops: CDR1 MNHEY, CDR2 SVGEGT. The junction had 4 bases not matched to a gene; V was cut back by 1 base and J by 5 bases. The length of the CDR3 is 14 residues. CDR3 sequence reads: CASSYFGQGNEQYF. The CDR3 nucleotides are TGTGCCAGCAGTTACTTCGGACAGGGAAACGAGCAGTACTTC.

V is TRBV7-2 and J is TRBJ1-5, with 7 bases lining up with TRBD1. In germline, CDR1 is SGHTA, CDR2 FQGNSA. V was pared by 5 bases and J by 3 bases, with 10 bases of the junction left unmatched. The CDR3 contains 16 residues. The CDR3 is CASSLTGAGVNQPQHF. The CDR3 nucleotides read TGTGCCAGCAGCCTTACAGGGGCGGGCGTCAATCAGCCCCAGCATTTT.

This clone was seen only a few times. V usage is TRBV6-1 and J usage is TRBJ1-5, with D possibly TRBD1 on 6 matching bases. CDR3 length: 16 amino acids. The germline V gene encodes CDR1 MNHNS and CDR2 SASEGT. Trimming pared 4 bases from V and 1 base from J, leaving 14 bases between. The CDR3 sequence: CASSGWTDLSNQPQHF. The CDR3 nucleotides read TGTGCCAGCAGTGGGTGGACAGACCTGAGCAATCAGCCCCAGCATTTT.

This clone was counted once. V and J are TRBV7-9 and TRBJ2-1; 9 nucleotides match TRBD2. Germline lookup yields CDR1 SEHNR and CDR2 FQNEAQ (reference sequence). V gave up 1 base and J gave up 1 base; unmatched junction bases: 8. The CDR3 is made up of 18 amino acids. The CDR3 region is CASSLETSGLQSYNEQFF. Written as DNA, the CDR3 is TGTGCCAGCAGCTTAGAAACTAGCGGGCTACAATCCTACAATGAGCAGTTCTTC.

As DNA, the CDR3 is TGTGCCAGCAGCTTAGGACCCGGACAGCACTACGAGCAGTACTTC. Protein product: CASSLGPGQHYEQYF. V is TRBV7-6 and J is TRBJ2-7; a possible D gene is TRBD1 (6 bases). The germline V gene has CDR1 SGHVS and CDR2 FNYEAQ. The CDR3 covers 15 residues. V was trimmed by 1 base and J by 3 bases, leaving 13 bases between them.

J is TRBJ1-2 and V is TRBV5-1; 9 positions agree with TRBD1. The V gene's germline CDR1 is SGHRS and CDR2 YFSETQ. This CDR3 contains 16 residues. V dropped 3 bases and J dropped 6; count of bases not matched to a gene: 12. The CDR3 DNA reads TGCGCCAGCAGCTCGGCTCCGGGACAGGGACGGGATGGCTACACCTTC. It is translated as CASSSAPGQGRDGYTF.

V and J are TRBV19 and TRBJ2-3; 8 nucleotides match TRBD2. The CDR3 extends over 15 amino acids. Unmatched junction bases numbered 4, after V lost 5 bases and J lost 0 bases. Looked up from germline, CDR1 is LNHDA and CDR2 is SQIVND (reference sequence). This CDR3 is CASSQSSGSTDTQYF. The CDR3 DNA reads as TGTGCCAGTAGTCAGTCTAGCGGGAGCACAGATACGCAGTATTTT. Drawing the rest from reference TRBV19 and TRBJ2-3, the complete variable domain is DGGITQSPKYLFRKEGQNVTLSCEQNLNHDAMYWYRQDPGQGLRLIYYSQIVNDFQKGDIAEGYSVSREKKESFPLTVTSAQKNPTAFYLCASSQSSGSTDTQYFGPGTRLTVL.

J is TRBJ2-1 and V is TRBV7-9; perhaps TRBD2 as D (6 bases). This CDR3 spans 13 amino acids. Trimming pared 7 bases from V and 4 bases from J, leaving 11 bases between. CDR1 and CDR2 from the germline V gene are SEHNR and FQNEAQ (reference sequence). The CDR3 bases are TGTGCCAGCACCAGGGAGGTTTACAATGAGCAGTTCTTC. Amino acids: CASTREVYNEQFF.

The chain links TRBV13 to TRBJ2-1, with 9 bases that match TRBD1. The V and J ends lost 5 bases and 7 bases, in that order; junction bases with no gene match: 9. The CDR3 covers 15 residues. Germline V gene sequence: CDR1 PRHDT, CDR2 FYEKMQ (reference sequence). The CDR3 nucleotides read TGTGCCAGCAGCCACCGGGACAGGGTGCTGAATGAGCAGTTCTTC. Amino acid sequence: CASSHRDRVLNEQFF.

The chain combines TRBV7-9 with TRBJ1-3, with 9 bases lining up with TRBD1. Per germline, CDR1 SEHNR and CDR2 FQNEAQ (reference sequence). This CDR3 is 16 amino acids long. Trimming removed 6 bases from V and 1 base from J; junction bases left unmatched: 7. Written as DNA, the CDR3 is TGTGCCAGCAGATCACAGGGGGCTTATTCTGGAAACACCATATATTTT. Translated, it gives CASRSQGAYSGNTIYF.

The V call is TRBV19, the J call TRBJ1-3; D remains ambiguous. Trimming shortened V by 3 bases and J by 4 bases, and 7 bases separated the two germline ends. Germline CDR1 is LNHDA and CDR2 is SQIVND (reference sequence). This CDR3 is built from 13 residues. CDR3 in amino acids: CASSIGSGNTIYF. The CDR3 nucleotides read TGTGCCAGTAGTATTGGCTCCGGAAACACCATATATTTT.

The CDR3 sequence is CASSQRGQFNEKLFF. In DNA form, the CDR3 reads TGTGCCAGCAGCCAGAGGGGACAGTTTAATGAAAAACTGTTTTTT. The chain uses TRBV3-1 (or the pseudogene TRBV3-2) and TRBJ1-4; 7 bases line up with TRBD1. The germline V gene has CDR1 LGHDT and CDR2 YNNKEL (reference sequence). Trimming removed 3 bases from V and 4 bases from J; junction bases left unmatched: 5. The CDR3 contains 15 residues.

The rearrangement joins TRBV7-2 to TRBJ2-2; 10 nucleotides align to TRBD2. CDR1 is SGHTA, CDR2 FQGNSA, per germline. This CDR3 is 15 amino acids long. The junction had 1 base not matched to a gene; V was cut back by 4 bases and J by 2 bases. CDR3 nucleotides: TGTGCCAGCAGCTGGACTAGCGGCAACACCGGGGAGCTGTTTTTT. Protein product: CASSWTSGNTGELFF.

This sequence joins TRBV7-6 and TRBJ1-2; TRBD1 agrees at 7 bases. CDR1 and CDR2 from the germline V gene are SGHVS and FNYEAQ. The J segment lost 7 bases and the V segment lost 4 bases, leaving 9 bases of the junction unmatched. The CDR3 length is 14 residues. The CDR3 region is CASSWGQTTGGYTF. The CDR3 DNA sequence: TGTGCCAGCAGCTGGGGACAGACGACAGGTGGCTACACCTTC. The full variable domain, in which reference TRBV7-6 and TRBJ1-2 provide the parts outside the CDR3, is GAGVSQSPRYKVTKRGQDVALRCDPISGHVSLYWYRQALGQGPEFLTYFNYEAQQDKSGLPNDRFSAERPEGSISTLTIQRTEQRDSAMYRCASSWGQTTGGYTFGSGTRLTVV.

The V gene is TRBV29-1, the J gene TRBJ2-1; D gene ambiguous. This CDR3 region has 15 residues. Germline loops: CDR1 SQVTM, CDR2 ANQGSEA. V dropped 4 bases and J dropped 5 bases, with 18 bases sitting between them. CDR3 amino acids: CSVVLIDRENNEQFF. CDR3 nucleotide sequence: TGCAGCGTTGTGTTGATTGATCGCGAGAACAATGAGCAGTTCTTC.